This entry lists 5 T cell receptor beta chains sequenced from one sample in a study of Tregs in tolerant kidney transplant recipients. Some clones are missing from TCRdb's copy, which holds only in-frame ones; the method was immunoSEQ multiplex PCR. The sample includes around 98,000 clones, under 95% of them seen just once. This specimen consisted of CD4+ T cells from blood, obtained before the transplant. Receptor source: a human donor who received a combined kidney and bone marrow transplant.

The chain couples TRBV7-2 to TRBJ1-3, with D unresolved. The CDR3 is 17 residues long. Trimming took off 1 base at V and 4 bases at J, with 17 bases between the two ends. Per the germline V gene, CDR1 is SGHTA and CDR2 is FQGNSA. DNA of the CDR3: TGTGCCAGCAGCTTAGTGCCGGGCCCTGGAGGCGGAAACACCATATATTTT. This sequence encodes CASSLVPGPGGGNTIYF.

This rearrangement joins TRBV2 to TRBJ2-3; tentatively, D is TRBD1 (6 bases). Trimming pared 7 bases from V and 0 bases from J, leaving 14 bases between. The CDR3 is made up of 15 amino acids. CDR1 is SNHLY and CDR2 is FYNNEI in the germline V gene. The CDR3 is CASILQGMSTDTQYF. CDR3 bases: TGTGCCAGCATTTTGCAGGGGATGAGCACAGATACGCAGTATTTT.

A note on this clone: Other DNA sequences from this sample encode an identical CDR3 as well. The chain has TRBV27 and TRBJ1-2; 7 bases align to TRBD1. Germline values: CDR1 MNHEY, CDR2 SMNVEV (reference sequence). The ends lost 0 bases at V and 8 bases at J; junction bases unmatched: 9. This CDR3 has 15 residues. The CDR3 reads CASSLSPTGVGGYTF. The CDR3 DNA follows: TGTGCCAGCAGTTTATCCCCAACAGGGGTGGGGGGCTACACCTTC.

This chain connects TRBV7-8 to TRBJ2-3; D remains ambiguous. CDR3 size: 14 residues. Germline assignment: CDR1 SGHVS and CDR2 FQNEAQ. V lost 3 bases and J lost 5, with 12 bases in between. The CDR3 region is CASSFRGFRDTQYF. CDR3 bases: TGTGCCAGCAGCTTTAGAGGTTTTAGAGATACGCAGTATTTT.

The chain carries TRBV10-3 and TRBJ1-3; 8 bases agree with TRBD1. The CDR3 runs 14 residues. The germline V gene has CDR1 ENHRY and CDR2 SYGVKD. Trimming at V came to 11 bases and at J to 4 bases, leaving 10 bases not matched to a gene. The DNA of the CDR3 is TGTGCCGCCCACCTTGACAGGGGAGGAAACACCATATATTTT. It yields the protein CAAHLDRGGNTIYF.